Following are 29 T cell receptor beta chains from one sample sequenced in a study of spatial heterogeneity in lung cancer. Each CDR3 protein gets one entry after TCRdb re-called the 5' RACE reads with MiXCR. The repertoire holds more than 35,000 distinct CDR3 sequences, with approximately 5.5% as singletons. Noted time point: sample taken at primary tumor resection. The sample in question was PBMCs, obtained at surgery. The source is a female donor with early-stage non-small cell lung cancer.

This clonotype was counted many times. The J gene is TRBJ1-3, the V gene TRBV28; D gene uncertain. V was shortened by 6 bases and J by 0 bases, with 12 bases between the two germline ends. Germline V CDR1 and CDR2: MDHEN, SYDVKM. The CDR3 consists of 15 residues. The CDR3 loop reads CASSLEQRSGNTIYF. The CDR3 coding sequence is TGTGCCAGCAGCCTCGAACAGCGCTCTGGAAACACCATATATTTT.

This clonotype was observed many times. The rearrangement links TRBV6-5 to TRBJ1-2; maybe TRBD1 (6 bases). V was shortened by 0 bases and J by 4 bases, with 9 bases between the two germline ends. The CDR3 contains 14 residues. Germline V CDR1 and CDR2: MNHEY, SVGAGI. The CDR3 spells CASSYSGQPYGYTF. The CDR3 bases are TGTGCCAGCAGTTACTCCGGACAGCCCTATGGCTACACCTTC.

In its sample, this clonotype ranks as medium-sized. This chain links TRBV20-1 with TRBJ2-1, with D possibly TRBD2 on 5 matching bases. CDR1 DFQATT and CDR2 SNEGSKA come from the germline V gene (reference sequence). The CDR3 consists of 14 residues. V lost 0 bases to trimming and J lost 10 bases, with 16 bases between them. CDR3 protein: CSARDQWSGMEQFF. DNA of the CDR3: TGCAGTGCTAGAGATCAGTGGTCCGGGATGGAGCAGTTCTTC.

This clonotype was seen at least ten times. The rearrangement links TRBV2 to TRBJ2-3, with TRBD2 identical over 9 bases. Per germline, CDR1 SNHLY and CDR2 FYNNEI. The CDR3 runs 14 residues. The J segment lost 5 bases and the V segment lost 8 bases, leaving 8 bases of the junction unmatched. The CDR3 is CASLGAGGRDTQYF. The CDR3 region has the DNA TGTGCCAGCCTTGGGGCGGGGGGGCGAGATACGCAGTATTTT.

This clonotype was observed at least ten times. The chain couples TRBV7-9 to TRBJ2-3; TRBD2 might be the D (5 bases). Trimming took off 7 bases at V and 1 base at J, with 15 bases between the two ends. Germline CDR1 is SEHNR and CDR2 is FQNEAQ (reference sequence). The CDR3 length is 15 residues. The CDR3 nucleotides are TGTGCCAGCACCCCTCGGGGTGACCGCACAGATACGCAGTATTTT. It specifies CASTPRGDRTDTQYF.

The sample holds many counts of this clonotype. This chain connects TRBV20-1 to TRBJ1-2, with 7 bases matching TRBD1. Germline lookup yields CDR1 DFQATT and CDR2 SNEGSKA (reference sequence). V gave up 3 bases and J gave up 8 bases; unmatched junction bases: 15. This CDR3 is 15 amino acids long. Here the CDR3 reads CSASEGAQGPGGYTF. The CDR3 DNA follows: TGCAGTGCTAGTGAGGGGGCACAGGGGCCCGGCGGCTACACCTTC.

The table lists this clonotype with a few counts. The V and J genes are TRBV2 and TRBJ2-3; 11 bases map to TRBD2. Germline lookup yields CDR1 SNHLY and CDR2 FYNNEI. V shed 10 bases and J 0 bases; nucleotides not matched to a gene: 15. This CDR3 region has 18 residues. CDR3 sequence: CATRPLGLAGASTDTQYF. The CDR3 DNA reads TGTGCCACCCGACCTCTTGGACTAGCGGGTGCCAGCACAGATACGCAGTATTTT. The full variable domain, completed using reference TRBV2 and TRBJ2-3, is EPEVTQTPSHQVTQMGQEVILRCVPISNHLYFYWYRQILGQKVEFLVSFYNNEISEKSEIFDDQFSVERPDGSNFTLKIRSTKLEDSAMYFCATRPLGLAGASTDTQYFGPGTRLTVL.

This clonotype was observed at least ten times. The chain has TRBV20-1 and TRBJ2-7, with D possibly being TRBD2 (7 bases). Germline loops: CDR1 DFQATT, CDR2 SNEGSKA (reference sequence). The V gene lost 5 bases and the J gene lost 5 bases, with 16 bases spanning the gap. The CDR3 runs to 13 residues. The CDR3 DNA is TGCAGTGCTCTGGGGCGGGGGCTGAACGAGCAGTACTTC. Residues: CSALGRGLNEQYF.

This clonotype was counted many times. The rearrangement uses TRBV28 and TRBJ1-6, with TRBD1 matching over 9 bases. J lost 7 bases, V lost 4 bases, and 11 bases had no gene match. The CDR3 totals 17 residues. The germline V gene has CDR1 MDHEN and CDR2 SYDVKM. The CDR3, as DNA: TGTGCCAGCAGTTCGACGGGACAGGGTTTCTTAAATTCACCCCTCCACTTT. Amino acids: CASSSTGQGFLNSPLHF.

The V gene is TRBV4-1, the J gene TRBJ1-1; D not resolved. Germline V gene lookup returns CDR1 MGHRA and CDR2 YSYEKL. The CDR3 has 16 amino acids. The germline V and J ends were trimmed by 1 base and 8 bases, with 20 bases remaining between them. Written as DNA, the CDR3 is TGCGCCAGCAGCCAAGTGTTGTTGGGCAGTTTTCCGGAAGCTTTCTTT. Amino acid sequence: CASSQVLLGSFPEAFF.

This clonotype showed up many times. The chain combines TRBV6-2 or TRBV6-3 with TRBJ1-5; D not resolved. The V end was cut by 2 bases, the J end by 3 bases, with 5 bases between. Looked up from germline, CDR1 is MNHEY and CDR2 is SVGEGT. The CDR3 totals 13 residues. The CDR3 loop reads CASSYADNQPQHF. The CDR3 region has the DNA TGTGCCAGCAGTTACGCAGACAATCAGCCCCAGCATTTT.

CDR3 sequence reads: CASSQDPQGVIGGYTF. The CDR3 DNA reads TGTGCCAGCAGCCAAGATCCACAGGGGGTGATAGGGGGCTACACCTTC. The V and J genes are TRBV3-1 and TRBJ1-2; 8 bases fit TRBD1. The J segment lost 8 bases and the V segment lost 0 bases, leaving 11 bases of the junction unmatched. CDR1 and CDR2 from the germline V gene are LGHDT and YNNKEL (reference sequence). This CDR3 spans 16 amino acids.

This clonotype has a count of ten or more. The V gene is TRBV20-1, the J gene TRBJ2-2, with 8 nucleotides matching TRBD2. With V trimmed by 3 bases and J by 6 bases, 0 bases remained unmatched. The CDR3 runs 12 residues. Germline-derived CDR1 and CDR2 are DFQATT and SNEGSKA (reference sequence). The CDR3 protein is CSASGGAGELFF. For the CDR3, the DNA is TGCAGTGCTAGCGGGGGGGCCGGGGAGCTGTTTTTT.

In this sample, this clonotype turned up a few times. The chain uses TRBV20-1 and TRBJ1-4; a possible D gene is TRBD1 (5 bases). The germline V gene has CDR1 DFQATT and CDR2 SNEGSKA (reference sequence). The CDR3 is 13 residues long. V was cut by 6 bases and J by 2 bases, with 10 bases left in between. The CDR3 is CSAAGRTNEKLFF. The DNA for the CDR3 is TGCAGTGCGGCGGGACGGACTAATGAAAAACTGTTTTTT.

The chain carries TRBV7-7 and TRBJ1-1, with 8 bases aligning to TRBD1. This CDR3 region has 13 residues. Germline-derived CDR1 and CDR2 are SSHAT and FNYEAQ (reference sequence). The J segment lost 6 bases and the V segment lost 3 bases, leaving 3 bases of the junction unmatched. The CDR3 spells CASSLEQGAEAFF. Here the CDR3 DNA reads TGTGCCAGCAGCTTGGAACAGGGGGCTGAAGCTTTCTTT.

This clonotype was seen at least ten times. CDR3 in amino acids: CASSQAGQENQPQHF. For the CDR3, the DNA is TGTGCCAGCAGCCAAGCAGGACAGGAAAATCAGCCCCAGCATTTT. The V call is TRBV3-1, the J call TRBJ1-5; 7 nucleotides align to TRBD1. V gave up 1 base and J gave up 4 bases; unmatched junction bases: 4. The CDR3 contains 15 residues. Germline CDR1 reads LGHDT; CDR2 reads YNNKEL (reference sequence).

This clonotype was found many times. The chain links TRBV28 to TRBJ1-5; the D gene is possibly TRBD1 (5 bases). Trimming removed 2 bases from V and 4 bases from J, with 9 bases in between. The CDR3 runs to 14 residues. Germline V gene lookup returns CDR1 MDHEN and CDR2 SYDVKM. As DNA, the CDR3 is TGTGCCAGCAGTTTAGAGGCAGGGAATCAGCCCCAGCATTTT. This sequence encodes CASSLEAGNQPQHF.

This clonotype occurred many times. The chain has TRBV5-1 and TRBJ1-6; a possible D gene is TRBD1 (5 bases). The V and J ends lost 4 bases and 12 bases respectively, with 20 bases between them. Germline-derived CDR1 and CDR2 are SGHRS and YFSETQ. This CDR3 is 15 amino acids long. The CDR3 nucleotides read TGCGCCAGCAGCCAGGGTGGGATCAAAAGAGAACCCCTCCACTTT. This sequence encodes CASSQGGIKREPLHF.

This clonotype was seen repeatedly, ten times or more. The V gene is TRBV29-1, the J gene TRBJ1-2; 8 nucleotides align to TRBD1. Losses at the gene ends were 5 bases for V and 7 bases for J; bases not matched to a gene: 9. This CDR3 has 13 residues. Germline V gene lookup returns CDR1 SQVTM and CDR2 ANQGSEA. CDR3 sequence (DNA): TGCAGCGTTAAGACAGGGGCGAGGGTTGGCTACACCTTC. Amino acids: CSVKTGARVGYTF.

The chain recombines TRBV24-1 with TRBJ2-1; D could derive from TRBD1 or TRBD2 (5 bases each). The CDR3 contains 14 residues. Germline V gives CDR1 KGHDR, CDR2 SFDVKD. The V end was cut by 4 bases, the J end by 0 bases, with 6 bases between. As DNA, the CDR3 is TGTGCCACCAGTGAGGGGACCTCCTACAATGAGCAGTTCTTC. This encodes CATSEGTSYNEQFF.

This clonotype was observed many times. The chain couples TRBV2 to TRBJ2-2; 9 bases match TRBD2. The J segment lost 8 bases and the V segment lost 6 bases, leaving 7 bases of the junction unmatched. The CDR3 length is 14 residues. Germline V gives CDR1 SNHLY, CDR2 FYNNEI. In nucleotides, the CDR3 is TGTGCCAGCAGCGGGACTAGCAACAGAGGGGAGCTGTTTTTT. Protein: CASSGTSNRGELFF.

This clonotype was recorded a few times. The chain employs TRBV19 and TRBJ1-1; D ambiguous. The germline V gene encodes CDR1 LNHDA and CDR2 SQIVND (reference sequence). The CDR3 sequence is 11 residues long. Between the trimmed V and J ends, which lost 3 bases and 8 bases, there was a span of 7 bases. The CDR3, as DNA: TGTGCCAGTAGTATCGGCTCAGAAGCTTTCTTT. Translating it yields CASSIGSEAFF.

The chain links TRBV9 to TRBJ2-1; D may be TRBD1 (6 bases). The CDR3 sequence is 15 residues long. The ends were cut back, 0 bases at V and 1 base at J, with 8 bases in the middle. Germline V CDR1 and CDR2: SGDLS, YYNGEE. The CDR3 region has the DNA TGTGCCAGCAGCGTAGGGCAGGGGTCCTACAATGAGCAGTTCTTC. Encoded protein: CASSVGQGSYNEQFF.

This clonotype was found many times. This chain joins TRBV28 and TRBJ2-7; 9 positions match TRBD1. Germline CDR1 reads MDHEN; CDR2 reads SYDVKM. J lost 0 bases, V lost 6 bases, and 6 bases had no gene match. The CDR3 has 15 amino acids. CDR3 protein: CASRGTGTLSYEQYF. CDR3 DNA: TGTGCCAGCAGGGGGACAGGGACCCTCTCCTACGAGCAGTACTTC. Full variable domain (rest looked up from reference TRBV28 and TRBJ2-7): DVKVTQSSRYLVKRTGEKVFLECVQDMDHENMFWYRQDPGLGLRLIYFSYDVKMKEKGDIPEGYSVSREKKERFSLILESASTNQTSMYLCASRGTGTLSYEQYFGPGTRLTVT.

The chain recombines TRBV9 with TRBJ2-2, with unresolved D. CDR1 is SGDLS, CDR2 YYNGEE, per germline. The CDR3 has 13 residues. The ends were cut back, 0 bases at V and 4 bases at J, with 4 bases in the middle. The CDR3 DNA reads TGTGCCAGCAGCGTAGTTTTCACCGGGGAGCTGTTTTTT. Residues: CASSVVFTGELFF.

This clonotype has at least ten counts. V and J are TRBV28 and TRBJ2-2, with D maybe TRBD2 (6 bases). The CDR3 is 12 residues long. Germline V CDR1 and CDR2: MDHEN, SYDVKM. Trimming removed 5 bases at V and 8 bases at J, with 9 bases between. CDR3 sequence (DNA): TGTGCCAGCAGTCTCGGGGGTGGGGAGCTGTTTTTT. Its translation: CASSLGGGELFF.

The rearrangement joins TRBV19 to TRBJ1-5; unclear D gene. The CDR3 runs to 15 residues. V was clipped by 6 bases and J by 2 bases, with 14 bases between them. From germline, CDR1 is LNHDA and CDR2 SQIVND (reference sequence). This CDR3 reads CASRSPKTGNQPQHF. CDR3 DNA: TGTGCCAGTAGGAGCCCCAAGACGGGCAATCAGCCCCAGCATTTT.

This chain connects TRBV5-1 to TRBJ2-3, with 7 bases matching TRBD2. The CDR3 length is 17 residues. The ends lost 0 bases at V and 0 bases at J; junction bases unmatched: 7. Per germline, CDR1 SGHRS and CDR2 YFSETQ. The CDR3 sequence: CASSLVASGASTDTQYF. The CDR3 DNA reads as TGCGCCAGCAGCTTGGTCGCTAGCGGAGCAAGCACAGATACGCAGTATTTT.

This clonotype was counted a few times. V is TRBV12-3 or TRBV12-4 and J is TRBJ2-5, with TRBD1 matching over 7 bases. Germline trimming cut 3 bases from V and 5 bases from J; bases unmatched to any gene: 9. The CDR3 runs 15 residues. Written as DNA, the CDR3 is TGTGCCAGCAGTTTTGGGACAGCTTCGCGGGAGACCCAGTACTTC. It specifies CASSFGTASRETQYF.